This T cell receptor beta chain was sequenced during a study of OX40 agonist ivuxolimab in advanced cancers. Background on the study: Patients achieving partial responses numbered three: one hepatocellular carcinoma case and two cutaneous melanoma cases. Study-level points and caveats: In CD8+ T cells, expanded clones were on average more numerous than in CD4+.

Autoimmune disease history or systemic immunosuppression was exclusionary. Profiled with immunoSEQ multiplex PCR; TCRdb holds only in-frame clones, not every one. This sample yields roughly 68,000 clones, of which 75% to 85% are seen a single time; almost 1.5% belongs to the top ten. As regards this clone: Antigen unknown.

Germline V gene data show CDR1 as SGHVS and CDR2 as FQNEAQ. The CDR3 is 15 residues long. V lost 6 bases and J lost 0, with 14 bases in between. This receptor was obtained from an adult with an advanced solid tumor such as melanoma, head and neck, liver or kidney cancer. This chain joins TRBV7-8 and TRBJ1-1; a weak D match, TRBD1 (5 bases). Source: CD4+ or CD8+ T cells sorted from blood, taken in a trial of the OX40 agonist ivuxolimab. The CDR3 here is CASSFSSGLNTEAFF. The CDR3, as DNA: TGTGCCAGCAGTTTTTCTTCGGGGCTGAACACTGAAGCTTTCTTT.